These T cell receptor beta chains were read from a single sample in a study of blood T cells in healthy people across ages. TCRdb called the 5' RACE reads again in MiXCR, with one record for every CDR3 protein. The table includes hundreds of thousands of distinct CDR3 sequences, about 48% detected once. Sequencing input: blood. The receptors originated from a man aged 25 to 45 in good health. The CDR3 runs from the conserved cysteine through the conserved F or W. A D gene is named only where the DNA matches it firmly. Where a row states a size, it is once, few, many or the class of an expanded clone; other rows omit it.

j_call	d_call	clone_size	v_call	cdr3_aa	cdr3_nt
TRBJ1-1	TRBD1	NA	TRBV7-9	CASSLGQGIISEAFF	TGTGCCAGCAGCTTAGGACAGGGAATCATCAGTGAAGCTTTCTTT
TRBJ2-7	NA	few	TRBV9	CASQAQGSYEQYF	TGTGCCAGCCAGGCGCAGGGGTCCTACGAGCAGTACTTC
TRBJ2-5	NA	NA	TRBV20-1	CSANYRGQETQYF	TGCAGTGCCAATTACCGGGGGCAAGAGACCCAGTACTTC
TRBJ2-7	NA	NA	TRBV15	CATSRLETPTDEQYF	TGTGCCACCAGCAGACTAGAGACCCCCACTGACGAGCAGTACTTC
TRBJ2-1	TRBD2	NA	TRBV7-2	CASSPGGTSGLYEQFF	TGTGCCAGCAGCCCGGGCGGGACTAGCGGGTTGTATGAGCAGTTCTTC
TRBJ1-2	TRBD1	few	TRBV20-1	CSARTGAYGYTF	TGCAGTGCCCGGACAGGGGCCTATGGCTACACCTTC
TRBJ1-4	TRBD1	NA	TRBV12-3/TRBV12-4	CASSSDRGDEKLFF	TGTGCCAGCAGTTCAGACAGGGGGGATGAAAAACTGTTTTTT
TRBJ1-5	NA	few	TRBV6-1	CASSEHPWQPQHF	TGTGCCAGCAGTGAACACCCCTGGCAGCCCCAGCATTTT
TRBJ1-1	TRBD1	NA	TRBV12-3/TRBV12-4	CASSPGQGGTEAFF	TGTGCCAGCAGCCCTGGACAGGGTGGCACTGAAGCTTTCTTT
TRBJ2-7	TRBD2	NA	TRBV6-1	CASLTSGAYEQYF	TGTGCCAGCTTGACTAGCGGGGCTTACGAGCAGTACTTC
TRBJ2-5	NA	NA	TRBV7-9	CASSLEVEGETQYF	TGTGCCAGCAGCTTAGAGGTCGAAGGGGAGACCCAGTACTTC
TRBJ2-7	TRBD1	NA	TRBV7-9	CASSSGGVSLSNFNEQYF	TGTGCCAGCAGCTCAGGGGGCGTGAGTTTATCCAATTTCAATGAGCAGTACTTC
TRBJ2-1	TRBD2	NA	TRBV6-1	CASSRGLVDNEQFF	TGTGCCAGCAGTCGGGGACTAGTTGACAATGAGCAGTTCTTC
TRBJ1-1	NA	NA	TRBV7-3	CASSSLGTEPFF	TGTGCCAGCAGCTCCCTGGGCACTGAACCTTTCTTT
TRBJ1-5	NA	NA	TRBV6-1	CASSESPLTQGNQPRHF	TGTGCCAGCAGTGAATCACCCCTAACCCAGGGCAATCAGCCCCGGCATTTT